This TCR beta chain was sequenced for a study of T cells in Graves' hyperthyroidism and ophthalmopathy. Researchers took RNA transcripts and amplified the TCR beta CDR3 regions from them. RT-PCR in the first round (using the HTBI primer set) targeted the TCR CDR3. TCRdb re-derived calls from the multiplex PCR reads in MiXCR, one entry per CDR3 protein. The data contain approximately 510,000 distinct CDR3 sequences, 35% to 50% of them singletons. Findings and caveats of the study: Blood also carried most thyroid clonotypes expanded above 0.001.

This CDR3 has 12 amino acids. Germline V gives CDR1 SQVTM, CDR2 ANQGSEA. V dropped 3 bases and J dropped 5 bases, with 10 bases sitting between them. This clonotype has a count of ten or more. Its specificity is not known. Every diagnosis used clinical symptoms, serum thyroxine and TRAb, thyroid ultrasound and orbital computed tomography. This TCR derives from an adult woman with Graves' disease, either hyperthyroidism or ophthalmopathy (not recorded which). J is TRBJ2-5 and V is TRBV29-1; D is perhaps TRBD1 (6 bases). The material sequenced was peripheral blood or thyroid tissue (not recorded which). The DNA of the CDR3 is TGCAGCGTTGATCGAGGGGGTGAGACCCAGTACTTC. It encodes CSVDRGGETQYF. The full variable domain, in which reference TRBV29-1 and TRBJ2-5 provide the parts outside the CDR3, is SAVISQKPSRDICQRGTSLTIQCQVDSQVTMMFWYRQQPGQSLTLIATANQGSEATYESGFVIDKFPISRPNLTFSTLTVSNMSPEDSSIYLCSVDRGGETQYFGPGTRLLVL.